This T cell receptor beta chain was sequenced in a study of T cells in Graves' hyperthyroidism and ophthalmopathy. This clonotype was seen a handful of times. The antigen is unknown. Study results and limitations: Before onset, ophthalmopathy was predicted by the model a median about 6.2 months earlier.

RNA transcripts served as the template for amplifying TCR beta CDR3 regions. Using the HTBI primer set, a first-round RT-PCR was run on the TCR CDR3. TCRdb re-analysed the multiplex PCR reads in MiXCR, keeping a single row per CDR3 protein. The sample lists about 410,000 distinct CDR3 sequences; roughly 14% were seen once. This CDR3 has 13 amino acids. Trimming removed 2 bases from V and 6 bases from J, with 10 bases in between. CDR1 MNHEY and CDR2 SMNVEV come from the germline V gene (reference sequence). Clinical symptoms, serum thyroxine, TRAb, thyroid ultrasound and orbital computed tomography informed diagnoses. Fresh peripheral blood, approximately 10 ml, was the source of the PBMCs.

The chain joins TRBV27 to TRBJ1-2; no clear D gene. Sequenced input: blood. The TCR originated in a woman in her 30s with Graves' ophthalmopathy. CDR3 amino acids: CASSLIGMDGYTF. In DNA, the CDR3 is TGTGCCAGCAGTTTAATAGGGATGGATGGCTACACCTTC.